A single sample is the source of the 18 T cell receptor beta chains below, sequenced in a study of neoadjuvant anti-PD-1 for oral cavity cancer (dated by TCRdb to the early 2020s). According to the study, the label for this sample's time point signals: after neoadjuvant nivolumab, at surgical resection. Library prep was done by the immunoSEQ multiplex PCR assay. In its TCRdb copy, this immuneACCESS table keeps in-frame sequences only and misses some clones. Where compared with another copy, unresolved V genes explain less than half of these, and the others have no known cause. This sample holds 37,000 or so clones; around 40% were observed only once. Jointly, the top ten make up approximately 16% of the sample. Sequences were derived from tumor tissue, sampled after nivolumab (anti-PD-1) treatment. These receptors all come from a person aged 35-79 years with oral cavity squamous cell carcinoma.

This chain links TRBV6-5 with TRBJ1-1; D gene ambiguous. V lost 0 bases and J lost 0, with 5 bases in between. Per germline, CDR1 MNHEY and CDR2 SVGAGI. This CDR3 has 14 residues. The CDR3 bases are TGTGCCAGCAGTTACTCAGAAATGAACACTGAAGCTTTCTTT. This encodes CASSYSEMNTEAFF.

The chain uses TRBV7-3 and TRBJ1-5; tentatively, D is TRBD1 (6 bases). V lost 0 bases to trimming and J lost 6 bases, with 18 bases between them. CDR1 is SGHTA, CDR2 FQGTGA, per germline. There are 17 residues in the CDR3. CDR3 sequence (DNA): TGTGCCAGCAGCTTAACGAATACAGCAGGGGTTCGTCAGCCCCAGCATTTT. Translating it yields CASSLTNTAGVRQPQHF.

J is TRBJ2-1 and V is TRBV14; 7 nucleotides align to TRBD1. Germline V gene sequence: CDR1 SGHDN, CDR2 FVKESK. The V and J ends lost 0 bases and 12 bases, in that order; junction bases with no gene match: 8. This CDR3 has 14 amino acids. This CDR3 reads CASSQDRGQSWQFF. The CDR3 region has the DNA TGTGCCAGCAGCCAAGATCGGGGACAGAGTTGGCAGTTCTTC.

The rearrangement joins TRBV7-3 to TRBJ2-7; D unresolved. The CDR3 covers 14 residues. V was shortened by 2 bases and J by 1 base, with 9 bases between the two germline ends. Per germline, CDR1 SGHTA and CDR2 FQGTGA. The CDR3 DNA reads TGTGCCAGCAGCTTAGTACCATCATCCTACGAGCAGTACTTC. It codes for CASSLVPSSYEQYF. The full variable domain, its missing parts supplied by reference TRBV7-3 and TRBJ2-7, is GAGVSQTPSNKVTEKGKYVELRCDPISGHTALYWYRQSLGQGPEFLIYFQGTGAADDSGLPNDRFFAVRPEGSVSTLKIQRTERGDSAVYLCASSLVPSSYEQYFGPGTRLTVT.

This clone was seen a handful of times. The J gene is TRBJ1-5, the V gene TRBV6-1; TRBD1 aligns across 8 bases. CDR1 is MNHNS, CDR2 SASEGT, per germline. J was trimmed by 6 bases and V by 5 bases; bases with no gene match: 9. This CDR3 is built from 15 residues. This CDR3 reads CASSSGTGRFQPQHF. DNA for the CDR3: TGTGCCAGCAGTTCCGGGACAGGAAGATTTCAGCCCCAGCATTTT.

J is TRBJ1-5 and V is TRBV5-4; D gene ambiguous. The CDR3 length is 12 residues. Trimming removed 3 bases from V and 5 bases from J, with 6 bases in between. Germline CDR1 SGHNT, CDR2 YYREEE (reference sequence). CDR3 residues: CASSSPDQPQHF. For the CDR3, the DNA is TGTGCCAGCAGCTCACCTGATCAGCCCCAGCATTTT. The variable domain in full, completed from reference TRBV5-4 and TRBJ1-5, reads ETGVTQSPTHLIKTRGQQVTLRCSSQSGHNTVSWYQQALGQGPQFIFQYYREEENGRGNFPPRFSGLQFPNYSSELNVNALELDDSALYLCASSSPDQPQHFGDGTRLSIL.

This chain joins TRBV11-2 and TRBJ1-2; no clear D. Germline V lookup: CDR1 SGHAT, CDR2 FQNNGV. The CDR3 has 13 amino acids. The V gene lost 5 bases and the J gene lost 8 bases, with 15 bases spanning the gap. CDR3 DNA: TGTGCCAGCAGCCAAAGCGGCGGGTGGGGCTACACCTTC. Residues: CASSQSGGWGYTF.

The rearrangement links TRBV15 to TRBJ2-5, with a tentative D call TRBD2 (6 bases). This CDR3 is 13 amino acids long. The V end was cut by 8 bases, the J end by 5 bases, with 15 bases between. The germline V gene has CDR1 LNHNV and CDR2 YYDKDF (reference sequence). In DNA form, the CDR3 reads TGTGCCACCGGGACTGGTTTGACGGAGACCCAGTACTTC. Protein: CATGTGLTETQYF.

The rearrangement links TRBV29-1 to TRBJ2-7; D is perhaps TRBD1 (5 bases). The CDR3 contains 15 residues. Germline CDR1 reads SQVTM; CDR2 reads ANQGSEA. The V and J ends lost 2 bases and 0 bases respectively, with 14 bases between them. The DNA for the CDR3 is TGCAGCGTTGAAATCTGGGGCCAGAGCTCCTACGAGCAGTACTTC. This gives the protein CSVEIWGQSSYEQYF.

By share, this clone counts as medium-sized. This sequence joins TRBV7-9 and TRBJ1-6; D ambiguous. Germline V gene lookup returns CDR1 SEHNR and CDR2 FQNEAQ (reference sequence). The CDR3 extends over 12 amino acids. V lost 4 bases, J lost 9 bases, and 7 bases lay in between. CDR3: CASSSVSSPLHF. In DNA, the CDR3 is TGTGCCAGCAGCTCAGTGAGTTCACCCCTCCACTTT.

This clone is medium-sized within its sample. V usage is TRBV4-1 and J usage is TRBJ2-2; 12 positions match TRBD2. V shed 4 bases, J shed 8 bases, and the junction held 14 bases outside the gene matches. CDR1 and CDR2 (germline): MGHRA, YSYEKL. CDR3 size: 18 residues. CDR3 in DNA: TGCGCCAGCAGCCGCCTCCGCCCTAGCGGGGGGGCGCTGGGGGAGCTGTTTTTT. This translates into CASSRLRPSGGALGELFF.

This chain joins TRBV5-4 and TRBJ2-5; the match to TRBD1 covers 11 bases. In germline, CDR1 is SGHNT, CDR2 YYREEE (reference sequence). This CDR3 comprises 15 residues. The trim removed 4 bases at V and 5 bases at J, leaving 7 bases unmatched. The CDR3: CASSPPGQGVETQYF. The DNA of the CDR3 is TGTGCCAGCAGCCCCCCGGGACAGGGGGTTGAGACCCAGTACTTC.

The V and J genes are TRBV11-2 and TRBJ1-1, with TRBD1 as a possible D gene (5 bases). The CDR3 covers 11 residues. Trimming shortened V by 3 bases and J by 13 bases, and 12 bases separated the two germline ends. CDR1 and CDR2 (germline): SGHAT, FQNNGV. The CDR3 DNA reads as TGTGCCAGCAGCTTCCGGGGCTCCTATTTCTTT. It is translated as CASSFRGSYFF.

This clone showed up just a few times. The rearrangement uses TRBV7-3 and TRBJ2-1; D possibly matches TRBD1 or TRBD2 (5 bases each). Looked up from germline, CDR1 is SGHTA and CDR2 is FQGTGA. CDR3 length: 15 residues. With 5 bases removed from V and 8 bases from J, the gap between germline ends came to 19 bases. CDR3 nucleotides: TGTGCCAGCAGCCCCCTGGGACGAGATTGGGATGAGCAGTTCTTC. Protein product: CASSPLGRDWDEQFF.

The CDR3 loop reads CASSETGLRNTIYF. DNA of the CDR3: TGTGCCAGCAGTGAGACAGGTTTAAGAAACACCATATATTTT. The chain joins TRBV6-1 to TRBJ1-3; perhaps TRBD1 as D (6 bases). Per the germline V gene, CDR1 is MNHNS and CDR2 is SASEGT. V gave up 3 bases and J gave up 5 bases, with 11 bases separating them. This CDR3 spans 14 amino acids.

The chain couples TRBV2 to TRBJ1-4, with 10 positions matching TRBD1. Germline V gene lookup returns CDR1 SNHLY and CDR2 FYNNEI. The CDR3 is 17 amino acids. Unmatched junction bases numbered 17, after V lost 6 bases and J lost 10 bases. CDR3 sequence reads: CASSKDRGVGRGGKLFF. The DNA of the CDR3 is TGTGCCAGCAGCAAGGACAGGGGGGTCGGCAGGGGCGGAAAACTGTTTTTT. Looking up the rest from reference TRBV2 and TRBJ1-4 gives the full variable domain: EPEVTQTPSHQVTQMGQEVILRCVPISNHLYFYWYRQILGQKVEFLVSFYNNEISEKSEIFDDQFSVERPDGSNFTLKIRSTKLEDSAMYFCASSKDRGVGRGGKLFFGSGTQLSVL.

This clone has only a few counts. The chain links TRBV7-9 to TRBJ2-2, with a tentative D call TRBD2 (5 bases). Per germline, CDR1 SEHNR and CDR2 FQNEAQ (reference sequence). This CDR3 has 14 residues. Trimming took 3 bases from V and 5 from J, leaving 10 bases between them. CDR3 amino acids: CASSFPSGTGELFF. DNA for the CDR3: TGTGCCAGCAGCTTTCCCAGCGGAACCGGGGAGCTGTTTTTT.

The rearrangement links TRBV27 to TRBJ2-7; D is ambiguous. Germline CDR1 MNHEY, CDR2 SMNVEV (reference sequence). CDR3 length equals 13 residues. With 0 bases removed from V and 3 bases from J, the gap between germline ends came to 6 bases. CDR3 DNA: TGTGCCAGCAGTTTATCACCCCACTACGAGCAGTACTTC. It codes for CASSLSPHYEQYF.